This record looks at one T cell receptor beta chain sequence and its context. The data stem from a study of T cells in Graves' hyperthyroidism and ophthalmopathy. There were TCR beta CDR3 regions amplified from RNA transcripts. Using the HTBI primer set, a first-round RT-PCR was run on the TCR CDR3. TCRdb recomputed calls from the multiplex PCR reads with MiXCR, one row per CDR3 protein. The sample has fewer than 750,000 distinct CDR3 sequences; about 45% are singletons. The V and J ends lost 5 bases and 5 bases, in that order; junction bases with no gene match: 8. The CDR3 loop spans 16 amino acids. Per germline, CDR1 KGHDR and CDR2 SFDVKD.

Sample: peripheral blood or thyroid tissue (not recorded which). The chain has TRBV24-1 and TRBJ2-5; 12 nucleotides agree with TRBD1. The receptor comes from a woman aged 18-35 years with Graves' hyperthyroidism. CDR3 loop: CATSGNGTGGEETQYF. Written as DNA, the CDR3 is TGTGCCACCAGTGGTAACGGGACAGGGGGCGAGGAGACCCAGTACTTC.